This is a list of T cell receptor beta chains from one sample in a study of blood T cell repertoires in COVID-19. The protocol was immunoSEQ multiplex PCR, while the TCRdb copy is restricted to in-frame clones and leaves out a portion. The sample carries 250,000 to 350,000 clones, around 91% recorded once. Input material: peripheral blood. The receptors derive from a woman between 55 and 75 years old with acute or convalescent COVID-19. Both conserved end residues are part of each CDR3. Each record gives: V gene, J gene, clone size, D gene, CDR3 DNA, CDR3 protein. The D gene is left open where the match is weak. Size is stated for part of the rows, as once, few or many counts, or as a class when the clone is expanded.

TRBV24-1	TRBJ2-5	NA	NA	TGTGCCACCAGTGATTTGCGATCGGTTGGGGAGTCCCAAGAGACCCAGTACTTC	CATSDLRSVGESQETQYF
TRBV6-6	TRBJ1-5	once	TRBD1	TGTGCCAGCAGTCACAGGGGGCTCTCCAATCAGCCCCAGCATTTT	CASSHRGLSNQPQHF
TRBV4-1	TRBJ1-3	NA	TRBD1	TGCGCCAGCAGGGACAGGGGGTCTGGAAACACCATATATTTT	CASRDRGSGNTIYF
TRBV28	TRBJ1-5	NA	TRBD1	TGTGCCACCATACAGGGGAATAGCAATCAGCCCCAGCATTTT	CATIQGNSNQPQHF
TRBV9	TRBJ2-5	NA	TRBD2	TGTGCCAGCAGCGTAGCCGGACTAGTGCAAGAGACCCAGTACTTC	CASSVAGLVQETQYF
TRBV6-5	TRBJ1-1	NA	NA	TGTGCCAGCAGAGGGGAGGCGCGGAACACTGAAGCTTTCTTT	CASRGEARNTEAFF
TRBV4-3	TRBJ1-1	once	NA	TGCGCCAGCAGCCAAGGCAGGGTTCACACTGAAGCTTTCTTT	CASSQGRVHTEAFF
TRBV5-4	TRBJ2-7	NA	TRBD1	TGTGCCAGCAGGGACAGGGGGTCGGCCTACGAGCAGTACTTC	CASRDRGSAYEQYF
TRBV28	TRBJ1-1	NA	NA	TGTGCCAGCAGTTTAGCGAAGAACACTGAAGCTTTCTTT	CASSLAKNTEAFF
TRBV14	TRBJ2-3	NA	NA	TGTGCCAGCAGCCCCCTTAGCGGACGGAGCACAGATACGCAGTATTTT	CASSPLSGRSTDTQYF
TRBV9	TRBJ1-2	few	NA	TGTGCCAGCAGCGTAGATACAGGGCCGGGCTATGGCTACACCTTC	CASSVDTGPGYGYTF
TRBV7-9	TRBJ2-3	NA	TRBD2	TGTGCCAGCAGCCTCCCTAGCGGGACCCTCGAAGATACGCAGTATTTT	CASSLPSGTLEDTQYF
TRBV19	TRBJ1-5	NA	TRBD1	TGTGCCAGTAGTAGGACAGGGAGGGACAATCAGCCCCAGCATTTT	CASSRTGRDNQPQHF
TRBV28	TRBJ1-5	NA	TRBD1	TGTGCCAGCAGTTTATACGGGCAGGGGGCAGCGCATCAGCCCCAGCATTTT	CASSLYGQGAAHQPQHF
TRBV9	TRBJ2-3	NA	NA	TGTGCCAGCAGCGTTGGCCCAGGGGGGAGTACAGATACGCAGTATTTT	CASSVGPGGSTDTQYF
TRBV5-5	TRBJ2-7	NA	NA	TGTGCCAGCAGCTTGGGGCAGGGGACCTCCTACGAGCAGTACTTC	CASSLGQGTSYEQYF
TRBV7-2	TRBJ2-2	NA	TRBD2	TGTGCCAGCAGCTTGGGAAGCGGGATCGTGGGCGGGGAGCTGTTTTTT	CASSLGSGIVGGELFF
TRBV2	TRBJ1-1	NA	NA	TGTGCCCTCGACGTGTCGGACATGAACACTGAAGCTTTCTTT	CALDVSDMNTEAFF
TRBV5-4	TRBJ2-7	NA	NA	TGTGCCACCCAGGAACCGGGATTGGGCGAGCAGTACTTC	CATQEPGLGEQYF
TRBV28	TRBJ2-7	NA	NA	TGTGCCAGCTGTGGGGACTGGGGCTACGAGCAGTACTTC	CASCGDWGYEQYF
TRBV10-3	TRBJ2-1	NA	NA	TGTGCCATCAGTGAGTCGTCGAGCTCCTACAATGAGCAGTTCTTC	CAISESSSSYNEQFF
TRBV28	TRBJ2-1	NA	TRBD1	TGTGCCAGCAGTTTTGATCCAAAGACAGGGGAGTTTAACGATGAGCAGTTCTTC	CASSFDPKTGEFNDEQFF
TRBV6-5	TRBJ2-1	NA	TRBD2	TGTGCCAGCAAACAGGTAGCGGGACTCAATGAGCAGTTCTTC	CASKQVAGLNEQFF
TRBV5-6	TRBJ2-3	NA	TRBD2	TGTGCCAGCAGCCATAGGACTAGCGGGACGGGAGATACGCAGTATTTT	CASSHRTSGTGDTQYF
TRBV19	TRBJ1-5	few	TRBD1	TGTGCCAGTAGTCATGGACAGGGTGGGCAGCCCCAGCATTTT	CASSHGQGGQPQHF
TRBV7-9	TRBJ2-1	NA	NA	TGTGCGACTTCTATAGGGTCCGGGACCTACAATGAGCAGTTCTTC	CATSIGSGTYNEQFF
TRBV7-6	TRBJ2-2	NA	TRBD2	TGTGCCAGCAGCGTAGGGACTAGCGGGAGGGGGGCCGGGGAGCTGTTTTTT	CASSVGTSGRGAGELFF
TRBV4-3	TRBJ2-1	NA	NA	TGCGCCAGCAGCCGGCGGGATTTCTACAATGAGCAGTTCTTC	CASSRRDFYNEQFF
TRBV29-1	TRBJ2-7	NA	TRBD2	TGCAGCGTTGTACCTGGACTAGCGGCGTACTCCGAGCAGTACTTC	CSVVPGLAAYSEQYF
TRBV5-6	TRBJ2-2	NA	TRBD1	TGTGCCAGCAGCCCCGGGACAGGGTCTGCCGGGGAGCTGTTTTTT	CASSPGTGSAGELFF
TRBV5-5	TRBJ2-7	NA	NA	TGTGCCAGCAGCTTGTGGGACAACTACGAGCAGTACTTC	CASSLWDNYEQYF
TRBV5-1	TRBJ1-6	NA	NA	TGCGCCAGCAGCTTGGCCGGGTTAGGCTCACCCCTCCACTTT	CASSLAGLGSPLHF
TRBV5-5	TRBJ1-6	few	NA	TGTGCCAGCAGCTTGGAACAGGGAGTTTCACCCCTCCACTTT	CASSLEQGVSPLHF
TRBV21-1	TRBJ2-3	NA	NA	TGTGCCAGCAGCAGACCGGGACTAGCGGGGCCCACAGATACGCAGTATTTT	CASSRPGLAGPTDTQYF
TRBV7-9	TRBJ2-7	NA	NA	TGTGCCAGCAGCCCGCGGGACTACGAGCAGTACTTC	CASSPRDYEQYF
TRBV6-5	TRBJ1-2	once	TRBD1	TGTGCCAGCGGGTCCACAGGGGTTTCTCACTATGGCTACACCTTC	CASGSTGVSHYGYTF
TRBV19	TRBJ1-2	NA	NA	TGTGCCAGTAGTATCGAGGATCGCTATGGCTACACCTTC	CASSIEDRYGYTF